These T cell receptor beta chains were read from a single sample in a study of shared T cell receptors in the human thymus. Produced via immunoSEQ multiplex PCR; TCRdb's table is partial and in-frame only. The sample carries hundreds of thousands of clones, over 75% recorded once. The same data also went into a second study, on human thymus T cells.

Sequenced input: thymocytes. Every receptor here comes from a boy under two years old with a congenital heart defect. Both conserved end residues are part of each CDR3. A D gene is named only where the DNA matches it firmly. Expanded clones are given a class, and other clones once, few, many or no size at all.

V gene,clone size,D gene,J gene,CDR3 protein,CDR3 DNA
TRBV11-2,.,TRBD2,TRBJ2-7,CASSLRAGGYYEQYF,TGTGCCAGCAGCTTACGGGCGGGAGGCTACTACGAGCAGTACTTC
TRBV6-5,once,.,TRBJ2-7,CASSLTIFSEQYF,TGTGCCAGCAGCCTCACCATTTTCAGCGAGCAGTACTTC
TRBV19,.,TRBD2,TRBJ2-3,CASSIGTSGYTDTQYF,TGTGCCAGTAGTATAGGGACTAGCGGGTACACAGATACGCAGTATTTT
TRBV19,.,TRBD1,TRBJ1-5,CASSRSGTGKGQPQHF,TGTGCCAGTAGTAGATCCGGGACAGGGAAGGGTCAGCCCCAGCATTTT
TRBV7-9,.,TRBD1,TRBJ2-2,CASSSGRTGANTGELFF,TGTGCCAGCAGTTCCGGGCGAACAGGGGCGAACACCGGGGAGCTGTTTTTT
TRBV7-9,once,.,TRBJ1-4,CASSRITAGEEKLFF,TGTGCCAGCAGCCGTATAACAGCGGGAGAGGAAAAACTGTTTTTT
TRBV25-1,once,.,TRBJ2-1,CASSVWDLGVHEQFF,TGTGCCAGCAGTGTGTGGGACTTGGGAGTCCATGAGCAGTTCTTC
TRBV19,.,.,TRBJ1-5,CASSIGYNQPQHF,TGTGCCAGTAGTATCGGGTACAATCAGCCCCAGCATTTT
TRBV12-1,.,.,TRBJ1-1,CASSLGWETEAFF,TGTGCCAGCAGCTTGGGGTGGGAGACTGAAGCTTTCTTT
TRBV7-4,.,TRBD1,TRBJ1-2,CASSSSVGTGGDRGYTF,TGTGCCAGCAGCTCCTCCGTCGGGACAGGGGGCGATCGGGGCTACACCTTC
TRBV25-1,.,TRBD2,TRBJ2-7,CASGGGLAEYEQYF,TGTGCCAGCGGGGGGGGACTAGCGGAGTACGAGCAGTACTTC
TRBV5-1,.,TRBD2,TRBJ2-1,CASSPKRGGPQYNEQFF,TGCGCCAGCAGCCCAAAGCGGGGGGGACCCCAATACAATGAGCAGTTCTTC
TRBV28,.,.,TRBJ2-2,CASSLSGRDSTGELFF,TGTGCCAGCAGTTTATCGGGCAGGGACTCTACCGGGGAGCTGTTTTTT
TRBV19,.,.,TRBJ1-5,CASAIRSPPAGQGDSNQPQHF,TGTGCCAGCGCAATAAGGTCCCCTCCAGCAGGGCAAGGGGATAGCAATCAGCCCCAGCATTTT
TRBV6-5,.,.,TRBJ1-2,CASSLRGYGYTF,TGTGCCAGCAGTTTAAGGGGCTATGGCTACACCTTC
TRBV5-6,.,TRBD1,TRBJ1-1,CASSPSGGTEAFF,TGTGCCAGCAGCCCATCAGGGGGCACTGAAGCTTTCTTT
TRBV7-2,.,TRBD1,TRBJ1-2,CASSIQGLGYGYTF,TGTGCCAGCAGTATACAGGGGCTGGGCTATGGCTACACCTTC
TRBV27,.,.,TRBJ2-7,CASSLSTTSGYEQYF,TGTGCCAGCAGTTTATCGACCACCTCGGGCTACGAGCAGTACTTC
TRBV9,few,.,TRBJ1-2,CASSAQTGTNYGYTF,TGTGCCAGCAGCGCCCAGACAGGAACGAACTATGGCTACACCTTC
TRBV6-5,.,TRBD1,TRBJ2-7,CASSPTDRGSYEQYF,TGTGCCAGCAGCCCCACGGACAGGGGGTCCTACGAGCAGTACTTC
TRBV6-5,.,.,TRBJ1-1,CASSESRAGTEAFF,TGTGCCAGCAGCGAGTCCCGAGCGGGCACTGAAGCTTTCTTT